The present T cell receptor (beta chain) was sequenced within a study of blood T cell repertoires in COVID-19. Whole-study context: T cells, B-cell-depleted T cells, or PBMCs supplied cDNA or gDNA.

This CDR3 is 16 amino acids long. After removal of 6 bases from V and 6 bases from J, the junction contained 10 bases not matched to a gene. Germline-derived CDR1 and CDR2 are LNHDA and SQIVND (reference sequence). This clone was seen a handful of times. Using immunoSEQ multiplex PCR, the repertoire was profiled, and TCRdb retains in-frame clones only, with some absent. The sample holds a few hundred thousand clones, about 89% seen once. The gene calls are TRBV19 and TRBJ2-2, with 10 bases lining up with TRBD1. Sequencing used peripheral blood. This TCR was recovered from a woman between 40 and 55 years old who had recovered from COVID-19. Written as DNA, the CDR3 is TGTGCCAGTAGCCCTGGGACAGGGGTAAGCTCCGGGGAGCTGTTTTTT. This encodes CASSPGTGVSSGELFF. Using reference TRBV19 and TRBJ2-2 for the parts outside the CDR3, the full variable domain is DGGITQSPKYLFRKEGQNVTLSCEQNLNHDAMYWYRQDPGQGLRLIYYSQIVNDFQKGDIAEGYSVSREKKESFPLTVTSAQKNPTAFYLCASSPGTGVSSGELFFGEGSRLTVL.